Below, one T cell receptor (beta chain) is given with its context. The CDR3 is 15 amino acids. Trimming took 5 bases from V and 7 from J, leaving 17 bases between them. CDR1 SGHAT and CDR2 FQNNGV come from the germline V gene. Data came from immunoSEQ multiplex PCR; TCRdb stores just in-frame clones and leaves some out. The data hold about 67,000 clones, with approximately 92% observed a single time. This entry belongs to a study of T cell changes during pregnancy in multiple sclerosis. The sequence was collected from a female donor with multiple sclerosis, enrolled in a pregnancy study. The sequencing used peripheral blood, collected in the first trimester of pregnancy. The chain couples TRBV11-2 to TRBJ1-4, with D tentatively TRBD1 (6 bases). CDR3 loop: CASSPRPGEGEKLFF. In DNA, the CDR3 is TGTGCCAGCAGCCCCCGGCCAGGGGAGGGTGAAAAACTGTTTTTT.